The next 5 T cell receptor beta chains were all read from a single sample in a study of long-term antiretroviral therapy in people with HIV (dated by TCRdb to between 2021 and 2022). The immunoSEQ hsTCRB v3.0 assay was used at survey level resolution to sequence the TRB variable region. Entries here come from immuneACCESS through TCRdb and include only in-frame sequences with V and J called. Some clones fail to appear in such tables; in the studies checked, an unresolved V gene covers under half of the shortfall, and the cause of the remainder is unknown. Present in this sample are about 28,000 clones, about 90% of which were seen just once. In total, the top ten clones hold roughly 1% of the sample. The source was unsorted PBMCs, collected 2 years after starting antiretroviral therapy. The receptors come from a man between 45 and 60 years old with HIV.

This clone has only one observation. The rearrangement uses TRBV10-2 and TRBJ2-3; D is ambiguous. The CDR3 spans 11 residues. The V gene's germline CDR1 is WSHSY and CDR2 SAAADI. Trimming stripped 2 bases from V and 3 bases from J, with 0 bases between. The CDR3 spells CASSETDTQYF. Here the CDR3 DNA reads TGCGCCAGCAGTGAGACAGATACGCAGTATTTT.

This clone was seen more than once but under ten times. The gene calls are TRBV5-1 and TRBJ2-2; 7 nucleotides match TRBD1. CDR1 is SGHRS, CDR2 YFSETQ, per germline. The CDR3 extends over 16 amino acids. With V trimmed by 0 bases and J by 6 bases, 8 bases remained unmatched. CDR3 residues: CASSLVYRGLPGELFF. DNA for the CDR3: TGCGCCAGCAGCTTGGTATACAGGGGTTTACCCGGGGAGCTGTTTTTT.

The chain carries TRBV7-9 and TRBJ2-7; D is unresolved. V lost 4 bases to trimming and J lost 4 bases, with 5 bases between them. Germline CDR1 is SEHNR and CDR2 is FQNEAQ (reference sequence). The CDR3 spans 11 residues. Here the CDR3 reads CASSSTYEQYF. The CDR3 nucleotides are TGTGCCAGCAGCTCGACATACGAGCAGTACTTC.

This clone appeared once. This chain links TRBV28 with TRBJ2-2; possibly TRBD1 for D (6 bases). With 4 bases removed from V and 2 bases from J, the gap between germline ends came to 14 bases. This CDR3 is built from 16 residues. Germline CDR1 is MDHEN and CDR2 is SYDVKM. This CDR3 reads CASSSRPRGNTGELFF. The CDR3 DNA reads as TGTGCCAGCAGTTCCCGCCCCAGGGGTAACACCGGGGAGCTGTTTTTT.

As to this clone: At one end the junction does not follow the germline gene, possibly because of a read error. The CDR3 DNA sequence: TGTGCCAGCAGCCCCGACCCCGACATAAATAATTTACCCCTCCACTTT. The encoded protein is CASSPDPDINNLPLHF. V gene TRBV7-9 combines with J gene TRBJ1-6; D is uncertain. The CDR3 has 16 residues. Germline V gene data show CDR1 as SEHNR and CDR2 as FQNEAQ (reference sequence).